This T cell receptor beta chain was sequenced for a study of blood T cell repertoires in COVID-19. Looking at the study overall: COVID-19 samples collected from the United States, Italy and Spain covered acute and convalescent phases.

The CDR3 length is 13 residues. Germline CDR1 reads MRHNA; CDR2 reads SNTAGT. V was trimmed by 4 bases and J by 0 bases, leaving 6 bases between them. Only in-frame clones appear in the TCRdb table, and some are missing; sequencing was by immunoSEQ multiplex PCR. The table shows about 43,000 clones, with 80% to 90% occurring only once. Sequencing was carried out using peripheral blood. The V call is TRBV6-4, the J call TRBJ1-1; D is undetermined. The sequence came from a man in his forties with COVID-19, enrolled during active disease. The CDR3 loop is CASSGEVNTEAFF. In DNA, the CDR3 is TGTGCCAGCAGTGGCGAAGTGAACACTGAAGCTTTCTTT.